The T cell receptor beta chain described here comes from a study of shared clonotypes between healthy human individuals. V dropped 2 bases and J dropped 2 bases, with 13 bases sitting between them. CDR1 is MDHEN and CDR2 is SYDVKM in the germline V gene. The CDR3 length is 16 residues. The table came from immunoSEQ multiplex PCR; TCRdb's copy has only in-frame clones and leaves some out. The profile shows approximately 97,000 clones, roughly two thirds of them singletons. This receptor was taken from a man between 25 and 39 years old in good health. Sample: memory CD8+ T cells sorted from blood. The subset: CD45RO+ cells pooled with CCR7-negative TemRA cells. The rearrangement uses TRBV28 and TRBJ1-3; possibly TRBD1 for D (5 bases). The CDR3 region has the DNA TGTGCCAGCAGTTTACGGGGGTGGGGTCCTGGAAACACCATATATTTT. Translated, it gives CASSLRGWGPGNTIYF.